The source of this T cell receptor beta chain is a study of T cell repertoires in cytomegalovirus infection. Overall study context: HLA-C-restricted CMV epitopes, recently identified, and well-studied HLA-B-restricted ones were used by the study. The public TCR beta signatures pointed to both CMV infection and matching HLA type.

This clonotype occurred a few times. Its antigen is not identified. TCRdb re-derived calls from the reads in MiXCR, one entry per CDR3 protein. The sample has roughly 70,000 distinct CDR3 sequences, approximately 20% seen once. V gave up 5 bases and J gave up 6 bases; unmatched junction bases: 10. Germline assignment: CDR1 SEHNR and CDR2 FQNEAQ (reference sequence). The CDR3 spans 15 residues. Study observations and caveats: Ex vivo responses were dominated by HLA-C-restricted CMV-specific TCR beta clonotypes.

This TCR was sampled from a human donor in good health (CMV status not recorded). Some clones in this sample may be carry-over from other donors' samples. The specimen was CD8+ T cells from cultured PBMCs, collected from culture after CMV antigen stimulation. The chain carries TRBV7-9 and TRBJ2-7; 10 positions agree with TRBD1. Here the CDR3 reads CASSAGTGAPGEQYF. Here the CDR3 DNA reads TGTGCCAGCAGCGCCGGGACAGGGGCGCCTGGCGAGCAGTACTTC. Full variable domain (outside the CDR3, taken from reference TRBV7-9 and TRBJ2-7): DTGVSQNPRHKITKRGQNVTFRCDPISEHNRLYWYRQTLGQGPEFLTYFQNEAQLEKSRLLSDRFSAERPKGSFSTLEIQRTEQGDSAMYLCASSAGTGAPGEQYFGPGTRLTVT.